This T cell receptor (beta chain) was obtained from a study of T cells in Graves' hyperthyroidism and ophthalmopathy. RNA transcripts gave rise to amplified TCR beta CDR3 regions. The study used the HTBI primer set for a first-round RT-PCR of the TCR CDR3. Using its own MiXCR run on the multiplex PCR reads, TCRdb lists one record per CDR3 protein. The sample includes about 500,000 distinct CDR3 sequences, over 15% seen only once; the top ten take 18%. The receptor was isolated from a woman aged 18-35 years with Graves' hyperthyroidism. The sample consisted of blood.

The CDR3 reads CASRGSSGAYSNQPQHF. The CDR3 DNA sequence: TGCGCCAGCAGAGGGTCTTCCGGAGCCTATAGCAATCAGCCCCAGCATTTT. The chain is built from TRBV4-1 and TRBJ1-5, with D uncertain. This CDR3 is built from 17 residues. Per the germline V gene, CDR1 is MGHRA and CDR2 is YSYEKL. Trimming removed 6 bases from V and 0 bases from J, with 18 bases in between.